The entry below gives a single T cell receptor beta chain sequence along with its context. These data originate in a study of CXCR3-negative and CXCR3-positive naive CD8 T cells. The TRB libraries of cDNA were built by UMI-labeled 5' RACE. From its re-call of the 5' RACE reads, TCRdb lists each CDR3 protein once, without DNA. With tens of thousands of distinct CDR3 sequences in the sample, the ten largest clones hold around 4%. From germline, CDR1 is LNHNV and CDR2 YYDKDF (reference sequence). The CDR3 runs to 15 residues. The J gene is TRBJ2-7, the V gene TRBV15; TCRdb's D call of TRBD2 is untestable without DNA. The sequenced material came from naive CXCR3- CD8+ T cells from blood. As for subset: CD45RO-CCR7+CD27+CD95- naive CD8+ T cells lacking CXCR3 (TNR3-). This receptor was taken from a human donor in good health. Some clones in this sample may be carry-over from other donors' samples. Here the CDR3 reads CATSRTSGPSYEQYF.